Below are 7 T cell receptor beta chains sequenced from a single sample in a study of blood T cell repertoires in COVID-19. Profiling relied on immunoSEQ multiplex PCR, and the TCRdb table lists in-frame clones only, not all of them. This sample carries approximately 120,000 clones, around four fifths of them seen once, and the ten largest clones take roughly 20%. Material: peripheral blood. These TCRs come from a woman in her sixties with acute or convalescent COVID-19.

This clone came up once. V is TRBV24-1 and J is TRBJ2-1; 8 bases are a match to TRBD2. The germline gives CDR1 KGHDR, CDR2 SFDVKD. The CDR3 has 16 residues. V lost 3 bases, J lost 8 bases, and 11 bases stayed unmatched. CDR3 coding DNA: TGTGCCACCAGTGATGGGGGGATCGGGAGGGCTCATGAGCAGTTCTTC. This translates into CATSDGGIGRAHEQFF.

The CDR3 sequence: CASSLRGLGYTF. CDR3 nucleotides: TGTGCCAGCAGCTTGCGCGGGCTCGGCTACACCTTC. The rearrangement links TRBV13 to TRBJ1-2; D remains unclear. CDR3 length: 12 amino acids. V lost 3 bases to trimming and J lost 8 bases, with 10 bases between them. CDR1 and CDR2 (germline): PRHDT, FYEKMQ (reference sequence).

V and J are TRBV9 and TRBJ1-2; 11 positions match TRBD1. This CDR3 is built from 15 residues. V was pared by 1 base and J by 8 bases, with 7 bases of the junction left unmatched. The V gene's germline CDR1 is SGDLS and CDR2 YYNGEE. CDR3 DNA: TGTGCCAGCAGCGTAATGGGGACAGGGGGGCGAGGCTACACCTTC. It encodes CASSVMGTGGRGYTF.

The CDR3 reads CASSFSTDTQYF. In nucleotides, the CDR3 is TGTGCCAGCAGCTTCTCGACAGATACGCAGTATTTT. This chain uses TRBV11-2 with TRBJ2-3; D is ambiguous. V was pared by 3 bases and J by 3 bases, with 4 bases between. This CDR3 has 12 amino acids. Germline V lookup: CDR1 SGHAT, CDR2 FQNNGV.

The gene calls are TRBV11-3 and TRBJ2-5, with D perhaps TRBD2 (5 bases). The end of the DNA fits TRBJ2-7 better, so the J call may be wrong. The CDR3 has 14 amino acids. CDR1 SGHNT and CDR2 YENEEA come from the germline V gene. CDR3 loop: CASSEQNEGYEQYF. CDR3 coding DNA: TGTGCCAGCAGCGAACAGAATGAGGGCTACGAGCAGTACTTC.

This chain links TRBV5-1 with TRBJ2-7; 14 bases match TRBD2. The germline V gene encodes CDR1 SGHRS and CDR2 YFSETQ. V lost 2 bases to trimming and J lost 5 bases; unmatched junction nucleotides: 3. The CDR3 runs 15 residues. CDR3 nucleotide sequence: TGCGCCAGCAGCTTACGGACTAGCGGGGGGAACGAGCAGTACTTC. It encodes CASSLRTSGGNEQYF.

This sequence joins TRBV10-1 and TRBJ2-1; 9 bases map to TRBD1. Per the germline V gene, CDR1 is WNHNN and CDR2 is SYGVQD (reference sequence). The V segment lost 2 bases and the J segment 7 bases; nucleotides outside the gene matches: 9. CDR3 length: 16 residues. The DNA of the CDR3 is TGCGCCAGCAGTGAGAGGGGACAGGGAAGAGGGAATGAGCAGTTCTTC. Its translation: CASSERGQGRGNEQFF.